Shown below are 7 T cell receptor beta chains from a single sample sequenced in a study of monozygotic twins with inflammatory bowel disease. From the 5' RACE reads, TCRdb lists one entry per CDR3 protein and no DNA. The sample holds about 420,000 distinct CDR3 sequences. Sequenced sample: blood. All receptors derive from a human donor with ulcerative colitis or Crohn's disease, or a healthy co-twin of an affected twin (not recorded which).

CDR3 protein: CASSPRVGRGTEAFF. This chain connects TRBV28 to TRBJ1-1; TCRdb picks TRBD1, but there is no DNA to check that call. This CDR3 is 15 amino acids long. CDR1 and CDR2 (germline): MDHEN, SYDVKM.

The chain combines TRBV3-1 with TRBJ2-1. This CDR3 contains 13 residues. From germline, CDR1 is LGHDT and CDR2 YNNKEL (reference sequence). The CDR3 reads CASSQDRSGEQFF.

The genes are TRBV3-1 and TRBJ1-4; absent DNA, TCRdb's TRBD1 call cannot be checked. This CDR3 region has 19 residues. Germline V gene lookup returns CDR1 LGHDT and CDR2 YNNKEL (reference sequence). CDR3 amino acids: CASSPDRVLSYTTNEKLFF. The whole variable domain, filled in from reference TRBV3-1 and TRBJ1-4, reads DTAVSQTPKYLVTQMGNDKSIKCEQNLGHDTMYWYKQDSKKFLKIMFSYNNKELIINETVPNRFSPKSPDKAHLNLHINSLELGDSAVYFCASSPDRVLSYTTNEKLFFGSGTQLSVL.

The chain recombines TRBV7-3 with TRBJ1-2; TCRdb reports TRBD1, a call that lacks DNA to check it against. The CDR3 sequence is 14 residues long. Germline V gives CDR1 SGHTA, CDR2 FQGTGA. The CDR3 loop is CASSPGTGSYGYTF.

This CDR3 is CASGRAGTEAFF. The chain links TRBV6-5 to TRBJ1-1; TCRdb proposes TRBD1, but this gene call is untestable without DNA. The CDR3 extends over 12 amino acids. Looked up from germline, CDR1 is MNHEY and CDR2 is SVGAGI.

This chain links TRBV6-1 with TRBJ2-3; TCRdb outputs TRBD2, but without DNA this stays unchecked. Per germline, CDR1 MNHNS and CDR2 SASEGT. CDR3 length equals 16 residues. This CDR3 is CASRRATSVTSYTQYF.

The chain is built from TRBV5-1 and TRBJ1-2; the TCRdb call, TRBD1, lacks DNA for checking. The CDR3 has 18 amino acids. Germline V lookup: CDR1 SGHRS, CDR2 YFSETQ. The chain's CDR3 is CASSFRPGQGAANYGYTF.